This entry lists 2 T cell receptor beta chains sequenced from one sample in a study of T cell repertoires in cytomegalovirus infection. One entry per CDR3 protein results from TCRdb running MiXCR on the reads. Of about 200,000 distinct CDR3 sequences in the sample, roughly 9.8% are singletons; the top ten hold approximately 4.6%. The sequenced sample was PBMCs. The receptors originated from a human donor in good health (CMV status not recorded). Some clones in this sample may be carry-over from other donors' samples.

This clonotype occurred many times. The CDR3 nucleotides read TGTGCCAGCAGTTCCCAGGGGATATACTACGAGCAGTACTTC. Translation: CASSSQGIYYEQYF. V and J are TRBV27 and TRBJ2-7, with D possibly matching TRBD1 (6 bases). The V end lost 4 bases, the J end lost 3 bases, and 13 bases lay between the germline ends. The V gene's germline CDR1 is MNHEY and CDR2 SMNVEV (reference sequence). The CDR3 has 14 residues.

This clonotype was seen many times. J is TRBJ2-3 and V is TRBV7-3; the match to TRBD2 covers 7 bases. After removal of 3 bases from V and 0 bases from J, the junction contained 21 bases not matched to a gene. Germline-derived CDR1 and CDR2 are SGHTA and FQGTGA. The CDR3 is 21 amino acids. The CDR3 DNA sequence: TGTGCCAGCAGCTTCCTCCCCACACTAGCGCGAGAGGTTTCTAGCACAGATACGCAGTATTTT. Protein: CASSFLPTLAREVSSTDTQYF.